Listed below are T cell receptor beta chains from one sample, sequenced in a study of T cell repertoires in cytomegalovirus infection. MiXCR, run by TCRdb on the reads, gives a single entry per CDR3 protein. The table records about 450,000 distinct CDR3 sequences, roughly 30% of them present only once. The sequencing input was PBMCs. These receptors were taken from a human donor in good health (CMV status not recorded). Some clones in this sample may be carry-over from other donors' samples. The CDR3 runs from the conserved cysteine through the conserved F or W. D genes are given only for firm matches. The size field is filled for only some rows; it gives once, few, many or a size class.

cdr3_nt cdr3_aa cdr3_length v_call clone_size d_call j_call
TGTGCCAGCAGTCCGGACAGACTGTATGGCTACACCTTC CASSPDRLYGYTF 13 TRBV2 - - TRBJ1-2
TGCGCCAGCAGCGCGGGACAGTCCACCGGGGAGCTGTTTTTT CASSAGQSTGELFF 14 TRBV5-1 once - TRBJ2-2
TGCGCCAGCAGCCCGGGGCTCGGGAGGGGGGGACGTATCAGCTCCTACAATGAGCATTTCTTC CASSPGLGRGGRISSYNEHFF 21 TRBV5-1 - TRBD2 TRBJ2-1
TGTGCCAGCAGTTTTCTAGCGGGGGGCTCAGATACGCAGTATTTT CASSFLAGGSDTQYF 15 TRBV27 - TRBD2 TRBJ2-3
TGTGCCAGCAGCCCCGCGGCCAGAACCTACGAGCAGTACTTC CASSPAARTYEQYF 14 TRBV5-4 - - TRBJ2-7
TGTGCCAGCAGCTTGGGTCAGCTGCCTAACTATGGCTACACCTTC CASSLGQLPNYGYTF 15 TRBV5-6 once - TRBJ1-2
TGCAGCGTTGAAGGCGGCTCCTACAATGAGCAGTTCTTC CSVEGGSYNEQFF 13 TRBV29-1 - - TRBJ2-1
TGTGCCAGCAGCTTAGAAGTGGCCCCCAGGGACCATGAGCAGTTCTTC CASSLEVAPRDHEQFF 16 TRBV7-2 many - TRBJ2-1
TGCGCCAGCAGCGCGTACCCCGGACTAGCGGGGAATGAGCAGTTCTTC CASSAYPGLAGNEQFF 16 TRBV4-1 - TRBD2 TRBJ2-1
TGTGCCACCAACCCGGGACAGAACACCGGGGAGCTGTTTTTT CATNPGQNTGELFF 14 TRBV24-1 - - TRBJ2-2
TGTGCCAGCAGCCAAGCAGGGACAGGGGAAAGGATGCCCCAGCATTTT CASSQAGTGERMPQHF 16 TRBV4-2 few TRBD1 TRBJ1-5
TGTGCCAGTAGTATCTCACAGGGGAACACTGAAGCTTTCTTT CASSISQGNTEAFF 14 TRBV19 - - TRBJ1-1
TGTGCCAGCAGCCCGGCGACAGGGGGTTACCGAAGCTCCTACAATGAGCAGTTCTTC CASSPATGGYRSSYNEQFF 19 TRBV7-8 many TRBD1 TRBJ2-1
TGTGCCAGCAGACCAGGGATGAACACTGAAGCTTTCTTT CASRPGMNTEAFF 13 TRBV7-9 many - TRBJ1-1
TGTGCCAGCAGCTTAGGGACAGACCTGAATCAGCCCCAGCATTTT CASSLGTDLNQPQHF 15 TRBV7-6 many - TRBJ1-5
TGTGCCAGCAGTTACGCTAGGACAGGAAATTCACCCCTCCACTTT CASSYARTGNSPLHF 15 TRBV6-5 - TRBD1 TRBJ1-6
TGTGCCAGCGGTAAGACAGGGTACAATCAGCCCCAGCATTTT CASGKTGYNQPQHF 14 TRBV6-2/TRBV6-3 many TRBD1 TRBJ1-5
TGTGCCACCAGTGAACTAAATCAGCCCCAGCATTTT CATSELNQPQHF 12 TRBV24-1 - - TRBJ1-5
TGCAGCGTTGCAATCTCTGGAAACACCATATATTTT CSVAISGNTIYF 12 TRBV29-1 - - TRBJ1-3
TGCGCCAGCACTCTTGTGCTAGCGGGGGACCTCCCAGATACGCAGTATTTT CASTLVLAGDLPDTQYF 17 TRBV5-1 - TRBD2 TRBJ2-3
TGCGCCAGCAGCCCCCAGGGAAGGACCTACGAGCAGTACTTC CASSPQGRTYEQYF 14 TRBV4-3 - - TRBJ2-7
TGTGCCAGCAGCTTTGAGGGGAGGAATCAGCCCCAGCATTTT CASSFEGRNQPQHF 14 TRBV11-2 few - TRBJ1-5
TGTGCCAGCAGTCGGGAACAGGGACCGGGAAACACCATATATTTT CASSREQGPGNTIYF 15 TRBV6-1 - - TRBJ1-3
TGCGCCAGCAGCCGGGACGGACAGGGGAATCAGCCCCAGCATTTT CASSRDGQGNQPQHF 15 TRBV4-1 - TRBD1 TRBJ1-5
TGTGCCAGCAGTTTGGAAAGGGGGCTACCCCTCCACTTT CASSLERGLPLHF 13 TRBV27 - TRBD1 TRBJ1-6
TGTGCCAGCAGTTTACCCCTGGGACAGGACCAGCCCCAGCATTTT CASSLPLGQDQPQHF 15 TRBV28 - TRBD1 TRBJ1-5
TGTGCCAGCAGCCTGTTTAGGGACACTGAAGCTTTCTTT CASSLFRDTEAFF 13 TRBV11-2 - - TRBJ1-1
TGTGCCAGCAGCTGGAAGACTAGCGGGGGAAGCAATGAGCAGTTCTTC CASSWKTSGGSNEQFF 16 TRBV7-2 many TRBD2 TRBJ2-1
TGTGCCAGCAGCTCTAGCGGGGGAAAGTCCTACGAGCAGTCGTTC CASSSSGGKSYEQSF 15 TRBV7-2 - TRBD2 TRBJ2-7
TGTGCCAGTACAGGGGAAGGGAACACTGAAGCTTTCTTT CASTGEGNTEAFF 13 TRBV4-1 - TRBD1 TRBJ1-1
TGTGCCAGCAGCTTAGATATGGGGTTCAATGAGCAGTTCTTC CASSLDMGFNEQFF 14 TRBV7-6 - - TRBJ2-1
TGTGCCATTAGCGGGGGGGATTACAATGAGCAGTTCTTC CAISGGDYNEQFF 13 TRBV10-3 - TRBD2 TRBJ2-1
TGTGCCAGCAGTGGGATGGTAGGGGGCCGTGCCTACACCGGGGAGCTGTTTTTT CASSGMVGGRAYTGELFF 18 TRBV12-3/TRBV12-4 medium-sized TRBD1 TRBJ2-2
TGCGCCAGCAGCTTCGGACAGGGGATAAATGGCTACACCTTC CASSFGQGINGYTF 14 TRBV5-1 - TRBD1 TRBJ1-2
TGTGCCAGCAGATTACAAGCGGGGGTCTTGTCTAGCACAGATACGCAGTATTTT CASRLQAGVLSSTDTQYF 18 TRBV7-2 - TRBD2 TRBJ2-3
TGTGCCAGCAGTTTTGGAGGGGAGGAGGATACGCAGTATTTT CASSFGGEEDTQYF 14 TRBV12-3/TRBV12-4 many - TRBJ2-3
TGTGCCAGCAGCGAGGTAGGGTTCAACTACGAGCAGTACTTC CASSEVGFNYEQYF 14 TRBV6-6 few - TRBJ2-7
TGCGCCAGCAGCCTCGGATTTAGGACTAGCGGGCACTCCTACAATGAGCAGTTCTTC CASSLGFRTSGHSYNEQFF 19 TRBV4-1 once TRBD2 TRBJ2-1
TGTGCCAGCAGCACCGGGGACAGGGGGCTGGGTGAAAAACTGTTTTTT CASSTGDRGLGEKLFF 16 TRBV5-5 - TRBD1 TRBJ1-4
TGTGCCACCAGTGACCCGGGGTCTGAAAAACTGTTTTTT CATSDPGSEKLFF 13 TRBV24-1 few - TRBJ1-4